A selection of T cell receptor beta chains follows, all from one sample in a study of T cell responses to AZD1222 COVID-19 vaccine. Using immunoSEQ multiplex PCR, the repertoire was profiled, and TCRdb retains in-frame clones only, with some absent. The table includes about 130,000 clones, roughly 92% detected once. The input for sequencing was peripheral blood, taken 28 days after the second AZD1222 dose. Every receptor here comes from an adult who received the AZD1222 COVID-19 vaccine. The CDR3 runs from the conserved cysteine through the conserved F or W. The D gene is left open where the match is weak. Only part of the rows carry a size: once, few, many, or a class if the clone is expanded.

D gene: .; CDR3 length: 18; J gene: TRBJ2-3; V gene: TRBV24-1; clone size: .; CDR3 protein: CATSEPWGSSLGTDTQYF; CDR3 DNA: TGTGCCACCAGTGAACCCTGGGGAAGTAGTCTGGGTACAGATACGCAGTATTTT
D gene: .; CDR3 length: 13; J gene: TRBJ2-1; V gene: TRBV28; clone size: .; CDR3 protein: CASSFTLANEQFF; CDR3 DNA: TGTGCCAGCAGTTTCACACTAGCCAATGAGCAGTTCTTC
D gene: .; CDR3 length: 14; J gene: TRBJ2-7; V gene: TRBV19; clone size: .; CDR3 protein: CASSNHRLLDEQYF; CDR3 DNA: TGTGCCAGTAGTAACCACAGGTTGTTGGACGAGCAGTACTTC
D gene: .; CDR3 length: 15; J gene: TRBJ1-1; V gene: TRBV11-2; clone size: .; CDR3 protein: CASSLVWSPNTEAFF; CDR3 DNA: TGTGCCAGCAGCTTAGTCTGGTCCCCGAACACTGAAGCTTTCTTT
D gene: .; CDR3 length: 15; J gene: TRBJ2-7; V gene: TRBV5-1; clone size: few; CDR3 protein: CASSFNRVPTYEQYF; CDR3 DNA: TGCGCCAGCAGTTTTAACAGGGTCCCAACCTACGAGCAGTACTTC
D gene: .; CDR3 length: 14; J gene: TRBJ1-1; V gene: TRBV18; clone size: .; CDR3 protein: CASSPPLQITEAFF; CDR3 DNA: TGTGCCAGCTCACCCCCCCTGCAAATCACTGAAGCTTTCTTT
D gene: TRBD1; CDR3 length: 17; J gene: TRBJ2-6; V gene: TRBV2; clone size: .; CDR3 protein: CASTPGQGGSGANVLTF; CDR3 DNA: TGTGCCAGCACACCGGGACAGGGAGGCTCTGGGGCCAACGTCCTGACTTTC
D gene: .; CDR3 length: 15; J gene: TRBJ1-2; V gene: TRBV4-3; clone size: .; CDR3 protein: CASSPGPFDNYGYTF; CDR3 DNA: TGCGCCAGCAGTCCTGGACCTTTTGATAACTATGGCTACACCTTC
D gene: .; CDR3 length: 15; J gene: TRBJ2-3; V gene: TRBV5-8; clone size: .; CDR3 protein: CASSLAPPGPDTQYF; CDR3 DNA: TGTGCCAGCAGCTTGGCCCCTCCAGGCCCAGATACGCAGTATTTT
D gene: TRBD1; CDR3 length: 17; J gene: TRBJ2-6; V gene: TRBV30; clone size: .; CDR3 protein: CAWSGGQGASGANVLTF; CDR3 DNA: TGTGCCTGGAGTGGGGGTCAGGGGGCGAGTGGGGCCAACGTCCTGACTTTC
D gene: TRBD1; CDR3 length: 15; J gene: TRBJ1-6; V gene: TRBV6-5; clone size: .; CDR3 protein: CASSPRTGRDSPLHF; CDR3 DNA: TGTGCCAGCAGTCCTAGGACAGGGAGGGATTCACCCCTCCACTTT
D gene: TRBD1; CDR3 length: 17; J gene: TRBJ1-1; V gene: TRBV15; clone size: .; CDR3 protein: CATSGQGARAMNTEAFF; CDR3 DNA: TGTGCCACCAGCGGACAGGGGGCGAGGGCAATGAACACTGAAGCTTTCTTT
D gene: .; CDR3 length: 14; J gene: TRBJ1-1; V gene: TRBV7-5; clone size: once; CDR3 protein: CARSFDRANTEAFF; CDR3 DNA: TGTGCCAGAAGCTTCGACAGGGCGAACACTGAAGCTTTCTTT
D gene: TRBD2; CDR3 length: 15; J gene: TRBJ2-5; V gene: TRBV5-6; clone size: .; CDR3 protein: CASSLALAGGETQYF; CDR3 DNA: TGTGCCAGCAGCTTGGCACTAGCGGGAGGAGAGACCCAGTACTTC
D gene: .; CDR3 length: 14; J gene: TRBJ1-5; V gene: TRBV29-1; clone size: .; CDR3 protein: CSAMDAGGHQPQHF; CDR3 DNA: TGCAGCGCTATGGACGCTGGAGGACATCAGCCCCAGCATTTT
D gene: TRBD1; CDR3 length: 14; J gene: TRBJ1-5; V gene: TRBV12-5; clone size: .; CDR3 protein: CASDRGGDLAPQHF; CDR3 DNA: TGTGCTAGTGACCGAGGGGGCGATCTAGCGCCCCAGCATTTT
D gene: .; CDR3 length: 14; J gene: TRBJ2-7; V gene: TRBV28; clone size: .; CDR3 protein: CASSPPAGYYEQYF; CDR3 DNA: TGTGCCAGCAGTCCCCCCGCAGGGTACTACGAGCAGTACTTC
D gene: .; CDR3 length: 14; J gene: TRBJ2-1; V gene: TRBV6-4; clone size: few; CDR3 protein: CASSVVAEYNEQFF; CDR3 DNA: TGTGCCAGCAGTGTCGTGGCGGAGTACAATGAGCAGTTCTTC
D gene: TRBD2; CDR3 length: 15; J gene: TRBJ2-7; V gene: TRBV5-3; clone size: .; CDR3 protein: CARSPRAGVTYEQYF; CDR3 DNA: TGTGCCAGAAGCCCGAGGGCGGGAGTTACCTACGAGCAGTACTTC
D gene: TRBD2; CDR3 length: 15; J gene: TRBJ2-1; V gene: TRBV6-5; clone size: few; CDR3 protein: CASSYSAGGPNEQFF; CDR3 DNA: TGTGCCAGCAGTTACTCAGCGGGGGGGCCCAATGAGCAGTTCTTC
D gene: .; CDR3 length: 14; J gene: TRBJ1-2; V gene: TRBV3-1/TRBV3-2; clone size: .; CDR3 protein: CASSQDQGRVGYTF; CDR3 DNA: TGTGCCAGCAGCCAAGACCAGGGAAGGGTCGGCTACACCTTC
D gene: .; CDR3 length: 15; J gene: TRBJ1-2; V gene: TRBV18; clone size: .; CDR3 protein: CASSPSVAGDYGYTF; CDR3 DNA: TGTGCCAGCTCACCATCTGTTGCAGGGGACTATGGCTACACCTTC
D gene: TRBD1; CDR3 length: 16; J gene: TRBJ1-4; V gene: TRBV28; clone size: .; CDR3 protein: CASSRQGTGAVGKLFF; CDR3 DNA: TGTGCCAGCAGTCGGCAGGGGACAGGCGCTGTGGGAAAACTGTTTTTT
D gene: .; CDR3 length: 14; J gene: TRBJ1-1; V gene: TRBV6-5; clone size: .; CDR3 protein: CASSTTLGHTEAFF; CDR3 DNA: TGTGCCAGCAGTACTACGCTAGGGCACACTGAAGCTTTCTTT
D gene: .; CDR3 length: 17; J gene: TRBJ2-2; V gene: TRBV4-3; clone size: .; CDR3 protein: CASSQDRSAGNTGELFF; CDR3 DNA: TGCGCCAGCAGCCAAGATCGGTCAGCAGGGAACACCGGGGAGCTGTTTTTT
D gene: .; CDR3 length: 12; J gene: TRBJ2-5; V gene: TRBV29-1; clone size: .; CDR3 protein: CSVEAVRETQYF; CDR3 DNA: TGCAGCGTTGAAGCGGTCCGGGAGACCCAGTACTTC
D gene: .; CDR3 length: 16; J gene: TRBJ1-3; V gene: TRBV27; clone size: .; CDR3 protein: CASSTRWGKGGNTIYF; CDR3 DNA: TGTGCCAGCAGTACCCGGTGGGGGAAAGGTGGAAACACCATATATTTT
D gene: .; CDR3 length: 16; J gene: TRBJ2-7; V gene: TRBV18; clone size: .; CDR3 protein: CASSPPMKGITYEQYF; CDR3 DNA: TGTGCCAGCTCACCACCGATGAAGGGAATTACCTACGAGCAGTACTTC
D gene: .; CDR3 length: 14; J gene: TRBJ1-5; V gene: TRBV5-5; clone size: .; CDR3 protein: CASSRGGQEQPQHF; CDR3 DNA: TGTGCCAGCAGCCGCGGGGGCCAGGAACAGCCCCAGCATTTT
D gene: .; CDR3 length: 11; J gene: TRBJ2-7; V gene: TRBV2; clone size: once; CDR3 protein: CASSVNFQQYF; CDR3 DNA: TGTGCCAGCAGTGTTAACTTTCAGCAGTACTTC
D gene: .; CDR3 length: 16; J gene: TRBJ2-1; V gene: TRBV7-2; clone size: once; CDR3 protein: CASSLEGGRQFNEQFF; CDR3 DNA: TGTGCCAGCAGCTTAGAGGGCGGACGACAGTTCAATGAGCAGTTCTTC
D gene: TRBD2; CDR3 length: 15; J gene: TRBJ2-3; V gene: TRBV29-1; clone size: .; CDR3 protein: CSVELAGGPRDTQYF; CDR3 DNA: TGCAGCGTTGAACTAGCGGGAGGGCCGAGGGATACGCAGTATTTT
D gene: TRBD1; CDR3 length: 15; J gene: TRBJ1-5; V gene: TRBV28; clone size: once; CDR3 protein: CASSLLRGLNQPQHF; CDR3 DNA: TGTGCCAGCAGTTTACTCAGGGGGCTGAATCAGCCCCAGCATTTT
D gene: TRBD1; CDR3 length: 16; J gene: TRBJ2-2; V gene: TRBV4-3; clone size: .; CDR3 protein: CASSTGGRDFTGELFF; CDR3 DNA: TGCGCCAGCAGCACAGGGGGCAGGGATTTCACCGGGGAGCTGTTTTTT
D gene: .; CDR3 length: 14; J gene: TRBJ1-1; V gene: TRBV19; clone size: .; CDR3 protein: CASGRTAVSSEAFF; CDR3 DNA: TGTGCCAGTGGCCGGACGGCGGTCAGCTCCGAAGCTTTCTTT
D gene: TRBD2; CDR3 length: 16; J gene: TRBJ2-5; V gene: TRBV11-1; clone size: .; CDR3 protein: CASSKRTSFRQETQYF; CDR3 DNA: TGTGCCAGCAGCAAACGGACTAGTTTTCGGCAAGAGACCCAGTACTTC
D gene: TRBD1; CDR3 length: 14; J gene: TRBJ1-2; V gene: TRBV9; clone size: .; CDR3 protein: CASSVGQGRRGYTF; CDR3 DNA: TGTGCCAGCAGCGTAGGACAGGGGCGGAGAGGCTACACCTTC
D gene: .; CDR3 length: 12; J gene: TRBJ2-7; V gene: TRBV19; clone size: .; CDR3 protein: CASSRGENEQYF; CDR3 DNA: TGTGCCAGTAGTCGGGGCGAGAACGAGCAGTACTTC
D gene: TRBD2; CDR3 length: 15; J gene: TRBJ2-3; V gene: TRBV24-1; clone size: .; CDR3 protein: CATSGTGGSTDTQYF; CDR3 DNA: TGTGCCACCAGTGGGACGGGGGGGAGCACAGATACGCAGTATTTT
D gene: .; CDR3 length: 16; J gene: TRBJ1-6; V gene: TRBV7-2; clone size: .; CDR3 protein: CASSLGRGTYNSPLHF; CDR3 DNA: TGTGCCAGCAGCTTAGGGCGGGGGACCTATAATTCACCCCTCCACTTT
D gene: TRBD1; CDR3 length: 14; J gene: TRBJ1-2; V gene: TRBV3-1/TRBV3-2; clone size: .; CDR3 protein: CASSQGDRGNGYTF; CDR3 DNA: TGTGCCAGCAGCCAAGGGGACAGAGGGAATGGCTACACCTTC
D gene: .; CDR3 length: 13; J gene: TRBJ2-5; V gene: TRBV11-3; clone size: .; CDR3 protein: CASSLARAETQYF; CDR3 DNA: TGTGCCAGCAGCTTAGCCAGGGCAGAGACCCAGTACTTC
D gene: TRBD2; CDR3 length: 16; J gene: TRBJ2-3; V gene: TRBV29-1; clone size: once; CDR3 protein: CSVGGGGAGGTDTQYF; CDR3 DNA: TGCAGCGTTGGGGGGGGAGGAGCGGGCGGCACAGATACGCAGTATTTT
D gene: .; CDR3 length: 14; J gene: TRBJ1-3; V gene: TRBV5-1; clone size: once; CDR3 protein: CASSPQGARNTIYF; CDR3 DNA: TGCGCCAGCAGCCCCCAGGGTGCCCGAAACACCATATATTTT
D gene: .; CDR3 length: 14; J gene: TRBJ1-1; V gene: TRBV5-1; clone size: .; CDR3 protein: CASSLDLGSAEAFF; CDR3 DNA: TGCGCCAGCAGCTTGGACTTGGGGTCCGCTGAAGCTTTCTTT
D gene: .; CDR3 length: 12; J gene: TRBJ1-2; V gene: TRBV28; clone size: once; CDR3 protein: CASSPGGYGYTF; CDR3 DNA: TGTGCCAGCAGCCCCGGAGGCTATGGCTACACCTTC
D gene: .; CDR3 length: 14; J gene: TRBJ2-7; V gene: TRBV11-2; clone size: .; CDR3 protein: CASSLLGGPYEQYF; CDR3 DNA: TGTGCCAGCAGCTTATTAGGGGGACCCTACGAGCAGTACTTC
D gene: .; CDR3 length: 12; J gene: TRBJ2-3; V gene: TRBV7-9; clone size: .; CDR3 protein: CASSFQFTTQYF; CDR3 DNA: TGTGCCAGCAGCTTCCAGTTTACAACGCAGTATTTT
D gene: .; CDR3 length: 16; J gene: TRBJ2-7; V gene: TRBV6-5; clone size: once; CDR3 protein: CASSYEAPPSSYEQYF; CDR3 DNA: TGTGCCAGCAGTTACGAGGCCCCACCGAGCTCCTACGAGCAGTACTTC
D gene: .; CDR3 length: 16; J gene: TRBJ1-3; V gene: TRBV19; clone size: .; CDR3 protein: CASTEAGDYSGNTIYF; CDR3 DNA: TGTGCCAGTACCGAAGCAGGGGATTACTCTGGAAACACCATATATTTT
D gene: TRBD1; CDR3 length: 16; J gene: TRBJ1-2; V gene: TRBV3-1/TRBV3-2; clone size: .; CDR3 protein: CASSPVGTTGALGYTF; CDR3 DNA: TGTGCCAGCAGCCCTGTCGGCACCACAGGGGCCCTTGGCTACACCTTC
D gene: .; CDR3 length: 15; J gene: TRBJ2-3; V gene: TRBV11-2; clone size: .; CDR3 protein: CASSLVLLKTDTQYF; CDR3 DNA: TGTGCCAGCAGCTTAGTTCTTTTAAAGACAGATACGCAGTATTTT
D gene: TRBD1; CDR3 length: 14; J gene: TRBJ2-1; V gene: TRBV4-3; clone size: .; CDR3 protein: CASSQVGQGDEQFF; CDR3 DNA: TGCGCCAGCAGCCAAGTGGGACAGGGCGATGAGCAGTTCTTC